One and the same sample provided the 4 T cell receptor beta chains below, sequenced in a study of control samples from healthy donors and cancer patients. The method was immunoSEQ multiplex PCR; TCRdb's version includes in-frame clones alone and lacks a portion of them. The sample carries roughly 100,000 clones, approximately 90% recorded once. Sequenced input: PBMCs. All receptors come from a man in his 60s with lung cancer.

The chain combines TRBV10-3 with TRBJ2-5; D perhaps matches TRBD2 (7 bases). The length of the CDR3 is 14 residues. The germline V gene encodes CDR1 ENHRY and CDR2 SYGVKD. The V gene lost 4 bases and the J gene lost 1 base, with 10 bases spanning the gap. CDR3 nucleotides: TGTGCCATCAGTGCGGGGGGCCCCCAAGAGACCCAGTACTTC. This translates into CAISAGGPQETQYF.

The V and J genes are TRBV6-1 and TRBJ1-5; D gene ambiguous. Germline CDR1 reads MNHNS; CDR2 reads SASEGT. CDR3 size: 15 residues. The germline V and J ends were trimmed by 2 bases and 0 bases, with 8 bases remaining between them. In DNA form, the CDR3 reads TGTGCCAGCAGTGAATACCAGTATAGCAATCAGCCCCAGCATTTT. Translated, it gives CASSEYQYSNQPQHF.

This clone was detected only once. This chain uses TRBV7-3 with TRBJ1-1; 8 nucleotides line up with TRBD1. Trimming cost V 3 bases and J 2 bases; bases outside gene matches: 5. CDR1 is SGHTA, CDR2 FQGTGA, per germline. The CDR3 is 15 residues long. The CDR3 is CASSFTGGSNTEAFF. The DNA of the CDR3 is TGTGCCAGCAGCTTCACAGGGGGTAGTAACACTGAAGCTTTCTTT.

The CDR3: CASTDPGTGVDEQFF. As DNA, the CDR3 is TGTGCCAGCACTGACCCCGGGACAGGGGTAGATGAGCAGTTCTTC. This rearrangement joins TRBV25-1 to TRBJ2-1; 10 nucleotides line up with TRBD1. The CDR3 totals 15 residues. V was pared by 7 bases and J by 8 bases, with 11 bases of the junction left unmatched. The germline V gene has CDR1 MGHDK and CDR2 SYGVNS.